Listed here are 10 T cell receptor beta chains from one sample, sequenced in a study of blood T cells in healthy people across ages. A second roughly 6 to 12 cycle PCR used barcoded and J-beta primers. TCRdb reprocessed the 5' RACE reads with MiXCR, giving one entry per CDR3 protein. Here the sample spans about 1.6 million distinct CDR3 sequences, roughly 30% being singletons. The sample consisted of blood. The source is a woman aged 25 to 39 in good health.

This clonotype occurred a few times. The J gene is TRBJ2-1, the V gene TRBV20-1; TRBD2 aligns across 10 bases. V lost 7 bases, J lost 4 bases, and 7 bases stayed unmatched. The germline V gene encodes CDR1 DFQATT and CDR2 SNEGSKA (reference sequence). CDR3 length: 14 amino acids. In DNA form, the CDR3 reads TGCAGTGGAGTAGCGGGGGGTTTATACAATGAGCAGTTCTTC. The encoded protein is CSGVAGGLYNEQFF.

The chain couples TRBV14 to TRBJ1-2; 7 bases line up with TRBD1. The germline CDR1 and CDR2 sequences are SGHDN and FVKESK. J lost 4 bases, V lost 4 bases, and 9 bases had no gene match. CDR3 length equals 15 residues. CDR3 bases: TGTGCCAGCAGCCCATTAGGGGGCGAAACCTATGGCTACACCTTC. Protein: CASSPLGGETYGYTF. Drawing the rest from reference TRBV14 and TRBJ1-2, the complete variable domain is EAGVTQFPSHSVIEKGQTVTLRCDPISGHDNLYWYRRVMGKEIKFLLHFVKESKQDESGMPNNRFLAERTGGTYSTLKVQPAELEDSGVYFCASSPLGGETYGYTFGSGTRLTVV.

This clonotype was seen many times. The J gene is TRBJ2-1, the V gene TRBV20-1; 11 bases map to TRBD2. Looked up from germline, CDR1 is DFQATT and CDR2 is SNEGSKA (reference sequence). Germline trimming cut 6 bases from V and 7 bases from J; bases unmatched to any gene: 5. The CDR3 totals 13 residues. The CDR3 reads CSATSGGLNEQFF. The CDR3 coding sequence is TGCAGTGCAACTAGCGGGGGTCTTAATGAGCAGTTCTTC.

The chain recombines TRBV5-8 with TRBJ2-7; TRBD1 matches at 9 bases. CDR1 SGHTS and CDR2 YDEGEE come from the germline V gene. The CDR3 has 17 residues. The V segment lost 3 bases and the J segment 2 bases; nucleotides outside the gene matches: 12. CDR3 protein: CASSYLTAGTGTYEQYF. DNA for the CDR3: TGTGCCAGCAGCTATCTAACAGCCGGGACAGGGACCTACGAGCAGTACTTC.

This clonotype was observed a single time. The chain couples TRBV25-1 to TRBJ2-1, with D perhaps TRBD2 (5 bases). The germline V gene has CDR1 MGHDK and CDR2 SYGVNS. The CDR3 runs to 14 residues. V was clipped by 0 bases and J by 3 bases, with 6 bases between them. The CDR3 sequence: CASSEYTSYNEQFF. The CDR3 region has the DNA TGTGCCAGCAGTGAATATACTAGCTACAATGAGCAGTTCTTC.

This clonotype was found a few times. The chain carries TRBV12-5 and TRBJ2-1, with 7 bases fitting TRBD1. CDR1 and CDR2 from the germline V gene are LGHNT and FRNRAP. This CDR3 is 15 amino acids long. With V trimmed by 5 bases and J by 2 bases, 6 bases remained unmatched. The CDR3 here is CASGAETGPYNEQFF. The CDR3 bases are TGTGCTAGTGGTGCCGAGACAGGGCCCTACAATGAGCAGTTCTTC.

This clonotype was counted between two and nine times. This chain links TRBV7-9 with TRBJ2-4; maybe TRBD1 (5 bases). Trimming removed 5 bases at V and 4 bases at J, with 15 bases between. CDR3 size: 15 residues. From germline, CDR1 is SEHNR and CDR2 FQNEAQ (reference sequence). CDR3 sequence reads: CASSHYKDTKNIQYF. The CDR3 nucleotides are TGTGCCAGCAGCCACTACAAGGACACGAAAAACATTCAGTACTTC.

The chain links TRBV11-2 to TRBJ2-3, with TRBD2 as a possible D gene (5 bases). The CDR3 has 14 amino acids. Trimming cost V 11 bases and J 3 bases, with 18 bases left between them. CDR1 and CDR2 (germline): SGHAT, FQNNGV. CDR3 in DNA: TGTGCCGCCTGGGGTAGCGAGAGTACAGATACGCAGTATTTT. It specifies CAAWGSESTDTQYF.

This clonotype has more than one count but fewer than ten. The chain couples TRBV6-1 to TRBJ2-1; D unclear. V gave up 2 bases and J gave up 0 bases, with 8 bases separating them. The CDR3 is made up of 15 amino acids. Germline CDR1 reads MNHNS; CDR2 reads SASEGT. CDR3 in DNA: TGTGCCAGCAGTGAACAGTCAGGCTCCTACAATGAGCAGTTCTTC. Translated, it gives CASSEQSGSYNEQFF.

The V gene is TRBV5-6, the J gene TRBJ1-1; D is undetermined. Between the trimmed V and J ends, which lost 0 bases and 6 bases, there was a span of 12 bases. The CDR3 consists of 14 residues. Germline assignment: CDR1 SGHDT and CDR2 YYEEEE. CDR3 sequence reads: CASSLDLSVAEAFF. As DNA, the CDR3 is TGTGCCAGCAGCTTGGACCTCTCGGTCGCTGAAGCTTTCTTT.